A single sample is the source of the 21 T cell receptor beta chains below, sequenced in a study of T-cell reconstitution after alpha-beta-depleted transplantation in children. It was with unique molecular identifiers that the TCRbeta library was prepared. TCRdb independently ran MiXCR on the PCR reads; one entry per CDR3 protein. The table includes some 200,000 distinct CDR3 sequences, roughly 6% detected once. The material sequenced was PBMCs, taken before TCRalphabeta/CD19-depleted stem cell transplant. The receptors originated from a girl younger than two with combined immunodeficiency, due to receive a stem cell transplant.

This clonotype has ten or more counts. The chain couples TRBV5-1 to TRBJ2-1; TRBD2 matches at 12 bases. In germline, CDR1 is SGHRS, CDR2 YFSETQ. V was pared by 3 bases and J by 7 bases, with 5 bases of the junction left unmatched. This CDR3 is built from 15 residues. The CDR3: CASSYGTSGLNEQFF. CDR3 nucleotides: TGCGCCAGCAGCTATGGGACTAGCGGGCTGAATGAGCAGTTCTTC.

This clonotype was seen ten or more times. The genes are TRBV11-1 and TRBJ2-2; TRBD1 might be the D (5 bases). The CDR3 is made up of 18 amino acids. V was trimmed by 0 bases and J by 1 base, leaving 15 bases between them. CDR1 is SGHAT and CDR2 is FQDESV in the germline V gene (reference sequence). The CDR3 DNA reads TGTGCCAGCAGCTTAGCGTTTGGACAAGACCTGAACACCGGGGAGCTGTTTTTT. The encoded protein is CASSLAFGQDLNTGELFF. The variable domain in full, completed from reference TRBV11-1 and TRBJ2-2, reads EAEVAQSPRYKITEKSQAVAFWCDPISGHATLYWYRQILGQGPELLVQFQDESVVDDSQLPKDRFSAERLKGVDSTLKIQPAELGDSAMYLCASSLAFGQDLNTGELFFGEGSRLTVL.

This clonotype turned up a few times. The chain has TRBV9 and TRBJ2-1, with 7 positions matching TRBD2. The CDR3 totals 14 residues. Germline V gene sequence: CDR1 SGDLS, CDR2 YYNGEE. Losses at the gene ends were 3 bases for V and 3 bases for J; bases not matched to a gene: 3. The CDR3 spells CASSGGGRYNEQFF. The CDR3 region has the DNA TGTGCCAGCAGCGGGGGGGGACGCTACAATGAGCAGTTCTTC.

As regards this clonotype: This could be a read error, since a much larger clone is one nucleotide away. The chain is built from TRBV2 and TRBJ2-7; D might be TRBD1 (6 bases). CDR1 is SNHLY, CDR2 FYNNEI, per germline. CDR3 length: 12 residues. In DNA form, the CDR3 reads TGTGCCAGCAATCAGGGGTTATTCGAGCTGTACTTC. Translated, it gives CASNQGLFELYF.

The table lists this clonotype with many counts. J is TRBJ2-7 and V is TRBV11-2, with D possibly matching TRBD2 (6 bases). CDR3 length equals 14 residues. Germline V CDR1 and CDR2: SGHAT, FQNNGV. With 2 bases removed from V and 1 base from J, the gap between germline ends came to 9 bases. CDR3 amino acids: CASSLPSVSYEQYF. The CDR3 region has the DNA TGTGCCAGCAGCTTACCTAGCGTATCCTACGAGCAGTACTTC.

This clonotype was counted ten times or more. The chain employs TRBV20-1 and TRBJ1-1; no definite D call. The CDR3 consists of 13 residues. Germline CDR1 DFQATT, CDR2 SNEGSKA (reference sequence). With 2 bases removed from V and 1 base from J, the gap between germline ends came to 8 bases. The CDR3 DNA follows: TGCAGTGCTAGACCTTCACCGAACACTGAAGCTTTCTTT. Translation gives CSARPSPNTEAFF.

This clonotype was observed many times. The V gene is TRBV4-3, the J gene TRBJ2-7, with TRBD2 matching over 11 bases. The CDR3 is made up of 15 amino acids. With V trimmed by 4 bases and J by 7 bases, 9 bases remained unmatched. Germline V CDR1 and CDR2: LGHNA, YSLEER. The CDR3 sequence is CASSLGVAGGDEQYF. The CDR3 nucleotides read TGCGCCAGCAGCCTCGGGGTAGCGGGAGGGGATGAGCAGTACTTC.

The CDR3 loop reads CSALTGTIYEQYF. The CDR3 bases are TGCAGCGCCCTCACCGGGACTATCTACGAGCAGTACTTC. This chain uses TRBV29-1 with TRBJ2-7; 7 bases align to TRBD2. The J segment lost 3 bases and the V segment lost 7 bases, leaving 9 bases of the junction unmatched. CDR3 length equals 13 residues. The germline V gene has CDR1 SQVTM and CDR2 ANQGSEA.

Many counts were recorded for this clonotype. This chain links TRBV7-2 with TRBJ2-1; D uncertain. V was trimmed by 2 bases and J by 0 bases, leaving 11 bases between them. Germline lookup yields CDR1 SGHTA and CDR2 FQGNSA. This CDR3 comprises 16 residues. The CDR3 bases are TGTGCCAGCAGCTTAAATGAGCTGATCTCCTACAATGAGCAGTTCTTC. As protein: CASSLNELISYNEQFF.

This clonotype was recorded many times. The chain's CDR3 is CASSSGQLVWTYEQYF. The CDR3 DNA reads TGTGCCAGCAGCTCGGGACAGCTCGTGTGGACCTACGAGCAGTACTTC. V and J are TRBV7-9 and TRBJ2-7, with 7 positions matching TRBD1. CDR1 is SEHNR and CDR2 is FQNEAQ in the germline V gene (reference sequence). The CDR3 is made up of 16 amino acids. Germline trimming cut 4 bases from V and 2 bases from J; bases unmatched to any gene: 11.

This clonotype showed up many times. The CDR3 loop reads CSARLYTGLRNTEAFF. CDR3 nucleotide sequence: TGCAGTGCTAGGCTTTATACAGGTTTGAGAAACACTGAAGCTTTCTTT. This chain connects TRBV20-1 to TRBJ1-1, with D possibly TRBD1 on 5 matching bases. The CDR3 totals 16 residues. CDR1 is DFQATT and CDR2 is SNEGSKA in the germline V gene (reference sequence). The V end was cut by 3 bases, the J end by 2 bases, with 19 bases between.

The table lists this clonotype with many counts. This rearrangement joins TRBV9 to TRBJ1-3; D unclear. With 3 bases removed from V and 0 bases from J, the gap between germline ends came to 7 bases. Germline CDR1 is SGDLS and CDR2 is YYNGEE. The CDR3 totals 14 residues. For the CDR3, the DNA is TGTGCCAGCAGCGCGGAGAGCTCTGGAAACACCATATATTTT. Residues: CASSAESSGNTIYF.

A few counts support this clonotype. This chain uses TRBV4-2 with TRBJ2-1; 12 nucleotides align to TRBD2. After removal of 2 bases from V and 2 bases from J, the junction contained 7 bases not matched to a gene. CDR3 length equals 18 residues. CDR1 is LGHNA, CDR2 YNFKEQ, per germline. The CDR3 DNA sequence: TGTGCCAGCAGCCAACAACTAGCGGGAGGTTGGACCTACAATGAGCAGTTCTTC. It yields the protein CASSQQLAGGWTYNEQFF.

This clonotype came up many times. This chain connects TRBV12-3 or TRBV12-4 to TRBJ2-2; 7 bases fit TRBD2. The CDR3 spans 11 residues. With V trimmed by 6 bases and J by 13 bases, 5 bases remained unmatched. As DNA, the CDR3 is TGTGCCAGCAGCCGCCCGGGAGGGCTGTTTTTT. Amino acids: CASSRPGGLFF.

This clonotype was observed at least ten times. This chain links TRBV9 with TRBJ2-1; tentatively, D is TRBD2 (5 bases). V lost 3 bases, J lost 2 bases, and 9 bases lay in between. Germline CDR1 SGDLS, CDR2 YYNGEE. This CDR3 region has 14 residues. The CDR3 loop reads CASSGPGTYNEQFF. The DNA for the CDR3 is TGTGCCAGCAGCGGACCGGGGACCTACAATGAGCAGTTCTTC.

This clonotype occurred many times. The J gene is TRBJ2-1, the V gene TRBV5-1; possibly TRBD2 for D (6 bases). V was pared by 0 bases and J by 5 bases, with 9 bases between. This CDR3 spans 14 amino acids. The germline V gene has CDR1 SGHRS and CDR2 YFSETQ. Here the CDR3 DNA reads TGCGCCAGCAGCTTGGGACTAGTAAACAATGAGCAGTTCTTC. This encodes CASSLGLVNNEQFF.

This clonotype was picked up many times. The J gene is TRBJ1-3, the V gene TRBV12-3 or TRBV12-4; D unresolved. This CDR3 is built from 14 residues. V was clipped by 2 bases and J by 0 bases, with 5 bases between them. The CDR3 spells CASSLLSSGNTIYF. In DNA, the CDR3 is TGTGCCAGCAGTTTACTGAGCTCTGGAAACACCATATATTTT.

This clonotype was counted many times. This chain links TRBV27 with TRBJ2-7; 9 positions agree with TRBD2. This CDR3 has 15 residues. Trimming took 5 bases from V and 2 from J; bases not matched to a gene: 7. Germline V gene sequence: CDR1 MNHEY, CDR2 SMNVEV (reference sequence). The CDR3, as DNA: TGTGCCAGCAGTCCGACTAGCGGTTATCCCTACGAGCAGTACTTC. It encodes CASSPTSGYPYEQYF.

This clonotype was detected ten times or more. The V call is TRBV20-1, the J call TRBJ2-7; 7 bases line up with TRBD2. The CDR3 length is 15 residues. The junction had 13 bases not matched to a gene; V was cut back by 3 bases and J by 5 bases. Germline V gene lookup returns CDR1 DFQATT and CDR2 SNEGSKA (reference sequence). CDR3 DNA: TGCAGTGCTAGTAATAGCGGGCCCTGGACGGACGAGCAGTACTTC. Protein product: CSASNSGPWTDEQYF.

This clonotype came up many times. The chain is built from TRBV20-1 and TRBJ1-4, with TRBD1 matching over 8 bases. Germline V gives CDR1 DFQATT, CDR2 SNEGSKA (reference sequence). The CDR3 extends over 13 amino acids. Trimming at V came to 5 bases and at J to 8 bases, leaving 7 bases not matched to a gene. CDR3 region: CSAPRQGWEKLFF. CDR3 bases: TGCAGTGCTCCTCGACAGGGGTGGGAAAAACTGTTTTTT.

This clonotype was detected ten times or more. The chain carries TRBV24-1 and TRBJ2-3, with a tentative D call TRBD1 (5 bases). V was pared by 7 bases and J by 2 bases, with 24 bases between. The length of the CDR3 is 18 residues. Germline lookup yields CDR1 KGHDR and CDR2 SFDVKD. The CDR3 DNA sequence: TGTGCCACCAGCCTGGATCCGGTCAGGGCCGGTGACACAGATACGCAGTATTTT. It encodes CATSLDPVRAGDTDTQYF.